The 5 T cell receptor beta chains below all came from one sample that was sequenced in a study of T cells in Graves' hyperthyroidism and ophthalmopathy. Authors of the study amplified TCR beta CDR3 regions from RNA transcripts. Carried out on the TCR CDR3, a first-round RT-PCR used the HTBI primer set. From the multiplex PCR reads, TCRdb called clonotypes with MiXCR, one entry per CDR3 protein. Among about half a million distinct CDR3 sequences listed, about 20% were seen once. Sequencing was carried out using blood. All receptors derive from a man in his forties with Graves' ophthalmopathy.

CDR3 protein: CAWRRNRAGYGYTF. Written as DNA, the CDR3 is TGTGCCTGGAGAAGGAACAGGGCGGGCTATGGCTACACCTTC. The chain couples TRBV30 to TRBJ1-2; D possibly corresponds to TRBD1 (6 bases). Looked up from germline, CDR1 is GTSNPN and CDR2 is SVGIG (reference sequence). V gave up 3 bases and J gave up 4 bases, with 15 bases separating them. The CDR3 covers 14 residues.

The chain joins TRBV7-2 to TRBJ2-4; D is ambiguous. Deletions cut 1 base from V and 7 bases from J, with 11 bases between. The CDR3 is 14 amino acids. Germline CDR1 and CDR2: SGHTA and FQGNSA. This CDR3 is CASSLGVGFNIQYF. CDR3 nucleotide sequence: TGTGCCAGCAGCTTAGGGGTGGGATTCAACATTCAGTACTTC.

The chain carries TRBV12-3 or TRBV12-4 and TRBJ2-1; 7 positions match TRBD2. This CDR3 is 13 amino acids long. After removal of 7 bases from V and 3 bases from J, the junction contained 3 bases not matched to a gene. This CDR3 is CASTWGGYNEQFF. CDR3 nucleotides: TGTGCCAGCACCTGGGGGGGCTACAATGAGCAGTTCTTC.

The rearrangement uses TRBV6-2 or TRBV6-3 and TRBJ1-2; weak D call: TRBD1 (5 bases). CDR3 size: 14 residues. The V end was cut by 7 bases, the J end by 4 bases, with 16 bases between. The germline V gene has CDR1 MNHEY and CDR2 SVGEGT. In nucleotides, the CDR3 is TGTGCCAGCACCCGACAGAACTGGGGCTATGGCTACACCTTC. Encoded protein: CASTRQNWGYGYTF.

In its sample, this clonotype was seen a few times. V is TRBV6-5 and J is TRBJ1-5; D is possibly TRBD1 (5 bases). CDR1 MNHEY and CDR2 SVGAGI come from the germline V gene. The CDR3 sequence is 13 residues long. Trimming took 6 bases from V and 5 from J, leaving 11 bases between them. CDR3 DNA: TGTGCCAGCAGGGGGCAGGATTATCAGCCCCAGCATTTT. It yields the protein CASRGQDYQPQHF.